This is a list of T cell receptor beta chains from one sample in a study of metastatic and nonmetastatic thyroid tumors. TCRdb re-called clones via MiXCR from the PCR reads. The data show approximately 69,000 clones, 12% to 15% seen once. Sequenced input: blood. The receptors come from a male donor with papillary thyroid cancer or a benign thyroid nodule (not recorded which). Some clones in this sample may be carry-over from other donors' samples. CDR3s leave out the opening cysteine and the closing phenylalanine or tryptophan. Fields, in order: J gene, V gene, CDR3 protein.

j_call: TRBJ2-1; v_call: TRBV6-1; cdr3_aa: ASDRQGSYNEQF
j_call: TRBJ2-3; v_call: TRBV11-1; cdr3_aa: ASSLRGTRGDTQY
j_call: TRBJ1-3; v_call: TRBV5-1; cdr3_aa: ASSVDRGNGNTIY
j_call: TRBJ2-5; v_call: TRBV9; cdr3_aa: ASSVDGGIETQY
j_call: TRBJ2-5; v_call: TRBV6-5; cdr3_aa: ASSYGGETQY
j_call: TRBJ1-2; v_call: TRBV3-1; cdr3_aa: ASSQPPLRGYT
j_call: TRBJ2-1; v_call: TRBV4-1; cdr3_aa: ASSHSTWTSGSHNEQF
j_call: TRBJ2-2; v_call: TRBV20-1; cdr3_aa: SARIQGFTGELF
j_call: TRBJ2-7; v_call: TRBV20-1; cdr3_aa: SARQREEFSYEQY
j_call: TRBJ2-3; v_call: TRBV14; cdr3_aa: ASSQRTGHVTSDTQY
j_call: TRBJ2-3; v_call: TRBV10-1; cdr3_aa: ASSREITDTQY
j_call: TRBJ1-1; v_call: TRBV30; cdr3_aa: AWSVYQGAEAF
j_call: TRBJ2-1; v_call: TRBV11-1; cdr3_aa: ASSSKVLAGDEQF
j_call: TRBJ2-7; v_call: TRBV27; cdr3_aa: ASSIQGQGSEQY
j_call: TRBJ2-3; v_call: TRBV7-2; cdr3_aa: ASSLGAGSGTDTQY
j_call: TRBJ2-5; v_call: TRBV11-2; cdr3_aa: ASSLGLAGGPGETQY
j_call: TRBJ2-2; v_call: TRBV7-2; cdr3_aa: ASSQGATGELF
j_call: TRBJ1-1; v_call: TRBV7-9; cdr3_aa: ASSVRGDGSTEAF
j_call: TRBJ2-6; v_call: TRBV20-1; cdr3_aa: SARDGREVESSWANVLT
j_call: TRBJ2-6; v_call: TRBV15; cdr3_aa: ATSRSSSGANVLT
j_call: TRBJ2-1; v_call: TRBV9; cdr3_aa: ASSVASGPLTNEQF
j_call: TRBJ2-3; v_call: TRBV28; cdr3_aa: ASSPGTRRDTQY
j_call: TRBJ1-2; v_call: TRBV20-1; cdr3_aa: SAGETYGYT
j_call: TRBJ2-2; v_call: TRBV5-1; cdr3_aa: ATTGTGGTGELF
j_call: TRBJ2-4; v_call: TRBV7-8; cdr3_aa: ASSLPRTG
j_call: TRBJ1-5; v_call: TRBV7-2; cdr3_aa: ASSLGSLNQPQH
j_call: TRBJ2-7; v_call: TRBV9; cdr3_aa: ASSFSGTSDEQY
j_call: TRBJ1-6; v_call: TRBV6-1; cdr3_aa: ASSESRPLH
j_call: TRBJ2-7; v_call: TRBV28; cdr3_aa: AIIRGGGGYDQY